The sequence of this TCR beta chain was determined in a study of shared clonotypes between healthy human individuals. About the research overall: Three plates each covered CD4 naive and memory; CD8 naive two, CD8 memory one.

General observations from the study: It was the few donors that limited the genetic and exposure-history diversity represented.

Authors' processing steps: ImmunoSEQ yielded junction-only sequences lacking quality scores, so filtering differed. Method: immunoSEQ multiplex PCR; TCRdb's copy keeps in-frame clones and lacks some. The DNA gave D and trimming, while V, J and clone size come from that table. The table shows fewer than 3 million clones, with roughly 90% occurring only once. There are many counts of this clone. Its antigen is not identified. The sequenced sample consisted of naive CD4+ T cells from PBMCs. Regarding subset: CD45RA+ positively selected. This TCR came from a young man in good health. Some clones in this sample may be carry-over from other donors' samples.

CDR3 nucleotides: TGCGCCAGCAGCTTAAGCGGACCAAACTACGAGCAGTACTTC. Translated: CASSLSGPNYEQYF. The rearrangement links TRBV5-1 to TRBJ2-7; tentatively, D is TRBD2 (5 bases). Trimming stripped 2 bases from V and 3 bases from J, with 12 bases between. From germline, CDR1 is SGHRS and CDR2 YFSETQ. This CDR3 comprises 14 residues. The variable domain in full, completed from reference TRBV5-1 and TRBJ2-7, reads KAGVTQTPRYLIKTRGQQVTLSCSPISGHRSVSWYQQTPGQGLQFLFEYFSETQRNKGNFPGRFSGRQFSNSRSEMNVSTLELGDSALYLCASSLSGPNYEQYFGPGTRLTVT.